This TCR beta chain was sequenced during a study of control samples from healthy donors and cancer patients. The V segment lost 4 bases and the J segment 4 bases; nucleotides outside the gene matches: 6. CDR3 length: 14 residues. CDR1 and CDR2 from the germline V gene are SGHRS and YFSETQ. Profiled with immunoSEQ multiplex PCR; TCRdb holds only in-frame clones, not every one. The data contain some 170,000 clones, less than 95% of them singletons. The gene calls are TRBV5-1 and TRBJ2-5, with 8 bases aligning to TRBD1. The specimen sequenced was PBMCs. The sequence was obtained from a man aged 55 to 69 with colorectal cancer. CDR3: CASSLDRASETQYF. In DNA form, the CDR3 reads TGCGCCAGCAGCCTGGACAGGGCGTCAGAGACCCAGTACTTC. Full variable domain (rest looked up from reference TRBV5-1 and TRBJ2-5): KAGVTQTPRYLIKTRGQQVTLSCSPISGHRSVSWYQQTPGQGLQFLFEYFSETQRNKGNFPGRFSGRQFSNSRSEMNVSTLELGDSALYLCASSLDRASETQYFGPGTRLLVL.